A single TCR beta chain is shown here with its context. This specimen belongs to a study of blood T cell repertoires in COVID-19. At the level of the study: Before being deemed recovered, Cohort 3 donors had two negative PCRs, clearance, or symptom resolution. The cDNA or gDNA used as material had been derived from T cells, B-cell-depleted T cells, or PBMCs.

The study drew participants aged about 18 to 89 years from about two dozen US areas. Germline CDR1 reads MDHEN; CDR2 reads SYDVKM. This CDR3 region has 18 residues. V gave up 3 bases and J gave up 4 bases; unmatched junction bases: 14. Produced via immunoSEQ multiplex PCR; TCRdb's table is partial and in-frame only. The sample yields hundreds of thousands of clones, around 90% seen once. Source material: PBMCs or T cells enriched from blood (not recorded which). The V gene is TRBV28, the J gene TRBJ1-1; 10 positions match TRBD1. The sequence was obtained from a woman aged 55 to 70 in a cohort exposed to, infected with or recovered from COVID-19 (not recorded which). The CDR3 sequence is CASSLPRQGAFLGTEAFF. CDR3 sequence (DNA): TGTGCCAGCAGTTTGCCCCGACAGGGGGCTTTCCTGGGCACTGAAGCTTTCTTT.